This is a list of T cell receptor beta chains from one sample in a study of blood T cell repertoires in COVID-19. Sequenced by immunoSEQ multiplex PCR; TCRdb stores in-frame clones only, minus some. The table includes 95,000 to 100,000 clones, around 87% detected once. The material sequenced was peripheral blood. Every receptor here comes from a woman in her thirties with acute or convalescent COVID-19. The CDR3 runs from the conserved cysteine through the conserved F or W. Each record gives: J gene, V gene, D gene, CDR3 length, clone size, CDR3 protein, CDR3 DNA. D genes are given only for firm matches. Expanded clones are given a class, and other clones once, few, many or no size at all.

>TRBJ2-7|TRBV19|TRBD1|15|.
CASSIGQAKYYEQYF
TGTGCCAGTAGTATCGGACAGGCCAAATACTACGAGCAGTACTTC
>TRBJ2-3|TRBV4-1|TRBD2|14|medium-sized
CASKGGGGADTQYF
TGCGCCAGCAAGGGAGGCGGGGGGGCGGATACGCAGTATTTT
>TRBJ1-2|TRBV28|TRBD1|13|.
CASRPQGAHGYTF
TGTGCCAGCAGGCCACAGGGGGCGCACGGCTACACCTTC
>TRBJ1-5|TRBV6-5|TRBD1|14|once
CASSGTVVNQPQHF
TGTGCCAGCAGCGGGACAGTTGTGAATCAGCCCCAGCATTTT
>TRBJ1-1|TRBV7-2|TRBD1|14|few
CASHQGGRYTEAFF
TGTGCCTCCCATCAGGGGGGAAGATACACTGAAGCTTTCTTT
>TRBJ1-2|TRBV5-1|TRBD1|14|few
CASSPGQAAYGYTF
TGCGCCAGCAGCCCGGGACAGGCGGCCTATGGCTACACCTTC
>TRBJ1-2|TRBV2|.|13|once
CASSSREAYGYTF
TGTGCCAGCAGTTCTCGAGAAGCCTATGGCTACACCTTC
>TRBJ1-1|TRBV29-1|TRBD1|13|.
CSVAQTGGSEAFF
TGCAGCGTTGCCCAAACAGGGGGCTCTGAAGCTTTCTTT
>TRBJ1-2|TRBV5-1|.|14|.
CASSGGFGSYGYTF
TGCGCCAGCAGCGGAGGGTTTGGGAGCTATGGCTACACCTTC
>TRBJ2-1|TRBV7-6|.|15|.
CASSWAGLDNNEQFF
TGTGCCAGCAGCTGGGCGGGCCTAGATAACAATGAGCAGTTCTTC
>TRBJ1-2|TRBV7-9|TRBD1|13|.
CASSDQGGYGYTF
TGTGCCAGCAGCGACCAGGGGGGATATGGCTACACCTTC
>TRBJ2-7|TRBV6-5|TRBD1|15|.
CASRGLPTGVYEQYF
TGTGCCAGCAGAGGACTCCCGACAGGGGTATACGAGCAGTACTTC
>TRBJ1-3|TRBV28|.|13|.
CASSGGAGNTIYF
TGTGCCAGCAGTGGAGGGGCAGGAAACACCATATATTTT
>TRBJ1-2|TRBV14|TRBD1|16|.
CASSQDPNRGQDGYTF
TGTGCCAGCAGCCAAGATCCAAACAGGGGGCAGGATGGCTACACCTTC
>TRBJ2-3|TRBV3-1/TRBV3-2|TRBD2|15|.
CASSQGGGAADTQYF
TGTGCCAGCAGCCAAGGCGGGGGGGCTGCAGATACGCAGTATTTT
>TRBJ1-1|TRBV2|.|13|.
CASKADLNTEAFF
TGTGCCAGCAAGGCCGACTTGAACACTGAAGCTTTCTTT
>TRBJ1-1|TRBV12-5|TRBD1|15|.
CASGFTQGVSTEAFF
TGTGCTAGTGGTTTTACACAGGGGGTGAGCACTGAAGCTTTCTTT
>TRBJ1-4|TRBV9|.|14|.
CASTRGRSNEKLFF
TGTGCCAGCACCAGGGGCAGATCTAATGAAAAACTGTTTTTT
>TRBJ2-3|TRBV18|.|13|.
CASSQAAWDTQYF
TGTGCCAGCTCACAGGCGGCATGGGATACGCAGTATTTT
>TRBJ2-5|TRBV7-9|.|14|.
CASSLNRALETQYF
TGTGCCAGCAGCCTCAACAGGGCTCTAGAGACCCAGTACTTC